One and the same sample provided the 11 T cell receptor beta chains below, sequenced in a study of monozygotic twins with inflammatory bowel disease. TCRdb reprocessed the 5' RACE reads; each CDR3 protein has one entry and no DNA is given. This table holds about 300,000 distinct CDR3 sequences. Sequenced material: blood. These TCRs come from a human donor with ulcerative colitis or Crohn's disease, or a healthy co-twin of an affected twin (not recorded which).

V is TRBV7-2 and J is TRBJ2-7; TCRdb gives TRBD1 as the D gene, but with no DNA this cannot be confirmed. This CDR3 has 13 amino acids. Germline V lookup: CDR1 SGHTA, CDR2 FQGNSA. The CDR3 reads CASSLYTGGEQYF.

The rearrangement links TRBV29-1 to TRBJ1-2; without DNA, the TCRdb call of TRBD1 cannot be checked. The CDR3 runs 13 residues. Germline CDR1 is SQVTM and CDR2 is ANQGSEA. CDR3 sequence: CSVEFWTGIVFTF.

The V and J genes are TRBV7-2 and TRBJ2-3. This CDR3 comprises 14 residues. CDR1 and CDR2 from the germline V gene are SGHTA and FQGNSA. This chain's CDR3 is CASSLAIKGDTQYF.

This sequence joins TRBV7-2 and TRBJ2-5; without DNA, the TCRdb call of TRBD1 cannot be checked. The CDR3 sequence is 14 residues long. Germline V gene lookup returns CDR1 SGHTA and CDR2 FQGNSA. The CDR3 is CASSLYGRGETQYF.

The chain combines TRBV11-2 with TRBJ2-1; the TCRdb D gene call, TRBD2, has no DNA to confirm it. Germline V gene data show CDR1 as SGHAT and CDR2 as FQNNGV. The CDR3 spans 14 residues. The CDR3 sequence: CASGLASGFDEQFF. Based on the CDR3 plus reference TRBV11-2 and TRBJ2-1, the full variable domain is EAGVAQSPRYKIIEKRQSVAFWCNPISGHATLYWYQQILGQGPKLLIQFQNNGVVDDSQLPKDRFSAERLKGVDSTLKIQPAKLEDSAVYLCASGLASGFDEQFFGPGTRLTVL.

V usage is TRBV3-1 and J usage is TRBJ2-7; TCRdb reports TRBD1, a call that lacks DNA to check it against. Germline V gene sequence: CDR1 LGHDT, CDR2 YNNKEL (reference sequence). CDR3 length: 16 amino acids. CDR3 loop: CASSQGGGTGGYEQYF.

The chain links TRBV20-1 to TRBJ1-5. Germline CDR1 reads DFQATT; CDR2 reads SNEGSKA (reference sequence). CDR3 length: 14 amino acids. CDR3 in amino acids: CSAGRALGNQPQHF.

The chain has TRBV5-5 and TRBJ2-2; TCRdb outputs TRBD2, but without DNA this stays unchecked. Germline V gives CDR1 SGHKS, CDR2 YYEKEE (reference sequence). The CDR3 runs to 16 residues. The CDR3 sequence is CASSRSSGGNTGELFF. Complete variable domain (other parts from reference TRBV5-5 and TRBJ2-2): DAGVTQSPTHLIKTRGQQVTLRCSPISGHKSVSWYQQVLGQGPQFIFQYYEKEERGRGNFPDRFSARQFPNYSSELNVNALLLGDSALYLCASSRSSGGNTGELFFGEGSRLTVL.

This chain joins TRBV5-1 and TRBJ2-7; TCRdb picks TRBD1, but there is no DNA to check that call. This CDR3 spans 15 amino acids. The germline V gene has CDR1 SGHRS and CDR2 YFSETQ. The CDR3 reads CASSFGDRGSYEQYF.

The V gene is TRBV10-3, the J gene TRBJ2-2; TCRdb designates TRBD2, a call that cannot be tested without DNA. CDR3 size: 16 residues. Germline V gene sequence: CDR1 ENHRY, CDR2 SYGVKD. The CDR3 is CAISKLAGADTGELFF.

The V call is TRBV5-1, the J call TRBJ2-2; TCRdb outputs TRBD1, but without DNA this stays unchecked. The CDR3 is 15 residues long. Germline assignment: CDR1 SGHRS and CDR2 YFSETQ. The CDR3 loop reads CASSGDRGSTGELFF. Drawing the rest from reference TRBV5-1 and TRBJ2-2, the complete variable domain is KAGVTQTPRYLIKTRGQQVTLSCSPISGHRSVSWYQQTPGQGLQFLFEYFSETQRNKGNFPGRFSGRQFSNSRSEMNVSTLELGDSALYLCASSGDRGSTGELFFGEGSRLTVL.